The rows below give T cell receptor beta chains drawn from one sample of a study of blood T cell repertoires in COVID-19. Measured with immunoSEQ multiplex PCR; TCRdb has only the in-frame clones, and not every one. The table includes roughly 190,000 clones, roughly four fifths detected once. Sequenced material: peripheral blood. The receptors were sampled from a woman between 35 and 50 years old with COVID-19, enrolled during active disease. Both conserved end residues are part of each CDR3. Each record gives: clone size, D gene, V gene, J gene, CDR3 DNA, CDR3 protein. D genes are given only for firm matches. Expanded clones are given a class, and other clones once, few, many or no size at all.

clone_size: once; d_call: TRBD2; v_call: TRBV10-1; j_call: TRBJ2-2; cdr3_nt: TGCGCCAGCAGAGATGGGGGGGACACCGGGGAGCTGTTTTTT; cdr3_aa: CASRDGGDTGELFF
clone_size: .; d_call: TRBD1; v_call: TRBV18; j_call: TRBJ1-4; cdr3_nt: TGTGCCAGCTCACCTCCTAACAGGGGGGATAATGAAAAACTGTTTTTT; cdr3_aa: CASSPPNRGDNEKLFF
clone_size: .; d_call: TRBD1; v_call: TRBV30; j_call: TRBJ1-5; cdr3_nt: TGTGCCTGGAGTGTTGGGACAGGGGGTTATCAGCCCCAGCATTTT; cdr3_aa: CAWSVGTGGYQPQHF
clone_size: few; d_call: TRBD1; v_call: TRBV24-1; j_call: TRBJ2-3; cdr3_nt: TGTGCCACCAGTCCGGGACAGGGGCCACTCGATACGCAGTATTTT; cdr3_aa: CATSPGQGPLDTQYF
clone_size: .; d_call: TRBD2; v_call: TRBV7-9; j_call: TRBJ2-1; cdr3_nt: TGTGCCAGCAGCTTAGCGGGACTAGCGGGGGGGACATCCTACAATGAGCAGTTCTTC; cdr3_aa: CASSLAGLAGGTSYNEQFF
clone_size: .; d_call: .; v_call: TRBV7-9; j_call: TRBJ2-7; cdr3_nt: TGTGCCAGCAGCTTGCCCGGACACGAGAGCGAGCAGTACTTC; cdr3_aa: CASSLPGHESEQYF
clone_size: .; d_call: TRBD2; v_call: TRBV7-2; j_call: TRBJ2-2; cdr3_nt: TGTGCCAGCAGCCCGGGGGCCGGGACTAGACTCCAAACCGGGGAGCTGTTTTTT; cdr3_aa: CASSPGAGTRLQTGELFF
clone_size: .; d_call: TRBD2; v_call: TRBV28; j_call: TRBJ2-5; cdr3_nt: TGTGCCAGCAGGGAGAGGACAGCGGGGGGGGAGACCCAGTACTTC; cdr3_aa: CASRERTAGGETQYF
clone_size: .; d_call: .; v_call: TRBV24-1; j_call: TRBJ2-3; cdr3_nt: TGTGCCACCAGTGACCCCCTCCAGGGAACCGGCACAGATACGCAGTATTTT; cdr3_aa: CATSDPLQGTGTDTQYF
clone_size: .; d_call: TRBD2; v_call: TRBV3-1/TRBV3-2; j_call: TRBJ2-1; cdr3_nt: TGTGCCAGCAGCCGTATCGGTAGCGGGGGGCCGAACAATGAGCAGTTCTTC; cdr3_aa: CASSRIGSGGPNNEQFF